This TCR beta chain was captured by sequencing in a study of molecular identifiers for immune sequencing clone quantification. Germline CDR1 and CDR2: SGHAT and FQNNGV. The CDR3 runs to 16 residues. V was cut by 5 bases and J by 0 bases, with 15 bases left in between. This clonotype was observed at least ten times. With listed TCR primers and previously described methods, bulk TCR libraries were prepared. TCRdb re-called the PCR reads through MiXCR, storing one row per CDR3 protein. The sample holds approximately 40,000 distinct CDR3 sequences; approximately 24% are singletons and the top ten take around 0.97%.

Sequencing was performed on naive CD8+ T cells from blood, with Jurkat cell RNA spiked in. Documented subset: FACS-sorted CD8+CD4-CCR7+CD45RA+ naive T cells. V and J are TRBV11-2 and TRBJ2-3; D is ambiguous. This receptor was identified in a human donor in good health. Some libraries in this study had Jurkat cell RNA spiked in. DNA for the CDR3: TGTGCCAGCAGCCCCCACGAGAGTCTTAGCACAGATACGCAGTATTTT. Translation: CASSPHESLSTDTQYF.